This T cell receptor beta chain stems from a study of blood T cell repertoires in COVID-19. Per germline, CDR1 SGHDT and CDR2 YYEEEE. V lost 3 bases to trimming and J lost 4 bases, with 19 bases between them. This CDR3 comprises 16 residues. Here immunoSEQ multiplex PCR was the method, and the copy in TCRdb shows in-frame clones only, minus some. The profile covers approximately 220,000 clones, with around 85% appearing a single time and approximately 7.2% taken by the ten largest. This TCR was recovered from a woman of 80 years or more with acute or convalescent COVID-19. The sample comprised peripheral blood. This chain joins TRBV5-6 and TRBJ1-2, with TRBD1 as a possible D gene (6 bases). The CDR3 protein is CASSSSRRTELYGYTF. The CDR3 region has the DNA TGTGCCAGCAGCTCCTCGAGACGGACAGAGCTCTATGGCTACACCTTC.